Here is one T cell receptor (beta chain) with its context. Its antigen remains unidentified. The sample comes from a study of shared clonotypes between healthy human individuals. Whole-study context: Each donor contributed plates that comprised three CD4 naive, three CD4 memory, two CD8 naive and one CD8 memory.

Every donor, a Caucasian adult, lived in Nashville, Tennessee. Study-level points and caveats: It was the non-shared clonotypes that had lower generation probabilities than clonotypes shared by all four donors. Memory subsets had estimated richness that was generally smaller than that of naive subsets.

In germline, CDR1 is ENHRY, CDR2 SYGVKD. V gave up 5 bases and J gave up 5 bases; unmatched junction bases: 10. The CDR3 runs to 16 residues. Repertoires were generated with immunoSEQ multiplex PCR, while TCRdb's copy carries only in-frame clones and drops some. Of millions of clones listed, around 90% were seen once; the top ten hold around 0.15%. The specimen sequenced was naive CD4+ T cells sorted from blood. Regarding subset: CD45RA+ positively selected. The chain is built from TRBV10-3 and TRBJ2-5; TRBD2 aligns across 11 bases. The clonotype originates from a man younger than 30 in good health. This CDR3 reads CAISLAGGRVGETQYF. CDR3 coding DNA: TGTGCCATCAGTCTAGCGGGAGGCCGGGTGGGGGAGACCCAGTACTTC.